Listed below are T cell receptor beta chains from one sample, sequenced in a study of blood T cell repertoires in COVID-19. Clones were read by immunoSEQ multiplex PCR, and TCRdb kept only the in-frame ones, dropping some. The sample includes some 200,000 clones, approximately 80% seen only once; the top ten take around 13%. The specimen was peripheral blood. These receptors came from a human donor in a cohort sampled during active COVID-19. The CDR3 runs from the conserved cysteine through the conserved F or W. The D gene is left open where the match is weak.

CDR3 protein | D gene | J gene | V gene
CASSLAGDQPQHF | NA | TRBJ1-5 | TRBV28
CAISGTSGGAGEQFF | TRBD2 | TRBJ2-1 | TRBV10-3
CASSPRGVDTQYF | NA | TRBJ2-3 | TRBV5-4
CASSPLSGGVADTQYF | TRBD2 | TRBJ2-3 | TRBV9
CASSLGLAGNNEQFF | NA | TRBJ2-1 | TRBV7-7
CASSYQGPNQPQHF | NA | TRBJ1-5 | TRBV5-5
CASSLSGPTTNEKLFF | NA | TRBJ1-4 | TRBV5-1
CASSLAAGAGNEQFF | TRBD2 | TRBJ2-1 | TRBV7-7
CASSLPGTGYEQYF | TRBD1 | TRBJ2-7 | TRBV11-2
CASRLQGAGELFF | TRBD1 | TRBJ2-2 | TRBV7-2
CASSLSGPYSNQPQHF | NA | TRBJ1-5 | TRBV27
CASSLGEEDGYTF | NA | TRBJ1-2 | TRBV5-1
CASVAALGRESLYGYTF | NA | TRBJ1-2 | TRBV2
CASRRPGLPRGEQFF | NA | TRBJ2-1 | TRBV19
CASSLPGTGVKAFF | TRBD1 | TRBJ1-1 | TRBV28
CASSKTLTGGSQPQHF | TRBD1 | TRBJ1-5 | TRBV19
CASSLNRDSYGYTF | TRBD1 | TRBJ1-2 | TRBV28
CASSFDRVNEKLFF | NA | TRBJ1-4 | TRBV13
CSVFSGVSTEAFF | NA | TRBJ1-1 | TRBV29-1
CASSPSTGESNYGYTF | TRBD1 | TRBJ1-2 | TRBV27
CASSLNTDTGRAFF | NA | TRBJ1-1 | TRBV5-1
CASRAGSGNTIYF | NA | TRBJ1-3 | TRBV5-5
CASSPWGTSGILETQYF | TRBD2 | TRBJ2-5 | TRBV6-6
CASSYLAFSRGEQYF | NA | TRBJ2-7 | TRBV6-2/TRBV6-3
CASSQNSNYEQYF | NA | TRBJ2-7 | TRBV4-2
CASSLRVQRGGEQYF | NA | TRBJ2-7 | TRBV13
CSASPRAGEYEQYF | NA | TRBJ2-7 | TRBV20-1
CATSDTASAGNTIYF | NA | TRBJ1-3 | TRBV24-1
CASRRKGGLNTEAFF | TRBD1 | TRBJ1-1 | TRBV6-6
CASSLGQGDQPQHF | NA | TRBJ1-5 | TRBV28
CASSSQGDYEQYF | TRBD1 | TRBJ2-7 | TRBV7-9